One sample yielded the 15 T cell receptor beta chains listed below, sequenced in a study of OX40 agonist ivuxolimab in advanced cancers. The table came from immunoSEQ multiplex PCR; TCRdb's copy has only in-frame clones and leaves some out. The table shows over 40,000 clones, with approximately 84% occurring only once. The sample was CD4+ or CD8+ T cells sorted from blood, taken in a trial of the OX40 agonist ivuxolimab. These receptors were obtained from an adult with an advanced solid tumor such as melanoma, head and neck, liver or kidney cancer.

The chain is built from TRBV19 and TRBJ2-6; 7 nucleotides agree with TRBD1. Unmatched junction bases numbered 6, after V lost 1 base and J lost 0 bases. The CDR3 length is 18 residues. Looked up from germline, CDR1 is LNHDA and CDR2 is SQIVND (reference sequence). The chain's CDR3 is CASSIGRQGASGANVLTF. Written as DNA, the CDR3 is TGTGCCAGTAGTATAGGAAGACAGGGTGCCTCTGGGGCCAACGTCCTGACTTTC.

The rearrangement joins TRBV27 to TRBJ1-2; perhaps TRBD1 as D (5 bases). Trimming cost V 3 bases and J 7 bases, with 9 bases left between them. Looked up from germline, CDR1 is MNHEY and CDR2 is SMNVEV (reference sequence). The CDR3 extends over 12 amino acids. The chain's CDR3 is CASSFPGVGYTF. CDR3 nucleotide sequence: TGTGCCAGCAGTTTCCCGGGGGTTGGCTACACCTTC.

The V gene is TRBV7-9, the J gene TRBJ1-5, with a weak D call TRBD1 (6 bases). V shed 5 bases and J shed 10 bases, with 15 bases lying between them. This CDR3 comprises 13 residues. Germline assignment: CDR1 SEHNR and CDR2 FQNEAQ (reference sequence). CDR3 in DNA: TGTGCCAGCAGCCGGGACACCGATTTCCCCCAGCATTTT. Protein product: CASSRDTDFPQHF.

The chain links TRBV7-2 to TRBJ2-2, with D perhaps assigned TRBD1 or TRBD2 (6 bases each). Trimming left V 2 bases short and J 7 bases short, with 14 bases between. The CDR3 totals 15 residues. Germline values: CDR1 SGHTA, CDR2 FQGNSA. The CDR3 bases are TGTGCCAGCAGCTTAAGGTCGGGGGCGAACGGGGAGCTGTTTTTT. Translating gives CASSLRSGANGELFF.

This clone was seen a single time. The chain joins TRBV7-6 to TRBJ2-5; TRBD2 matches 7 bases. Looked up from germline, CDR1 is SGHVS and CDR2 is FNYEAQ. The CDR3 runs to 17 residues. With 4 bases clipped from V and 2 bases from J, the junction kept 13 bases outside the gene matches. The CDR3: CASSSSGAARLQETQYF. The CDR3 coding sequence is TGTGCCAGCAGCTCTAGCGGAGCCGCTCGCCTGCAAGAGACCCAGTACTTC.

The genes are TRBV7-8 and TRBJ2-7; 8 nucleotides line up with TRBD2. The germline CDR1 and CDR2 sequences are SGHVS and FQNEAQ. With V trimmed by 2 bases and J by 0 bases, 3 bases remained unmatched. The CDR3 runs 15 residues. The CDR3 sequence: CASSLQRGPSYEQYF. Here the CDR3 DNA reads TGTGCCAGCAGCTTACAGCGGGGGCCCTCCTACGAGCAGTACTTC.

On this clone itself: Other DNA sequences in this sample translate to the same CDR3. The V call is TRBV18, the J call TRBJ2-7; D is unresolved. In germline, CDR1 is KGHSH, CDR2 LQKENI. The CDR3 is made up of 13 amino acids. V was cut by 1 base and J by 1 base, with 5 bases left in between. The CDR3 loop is CASSPRRSYEQYF. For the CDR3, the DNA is TGTGCCAGCTCACCACGACGGTCCTACGAGCAGTACTTC.

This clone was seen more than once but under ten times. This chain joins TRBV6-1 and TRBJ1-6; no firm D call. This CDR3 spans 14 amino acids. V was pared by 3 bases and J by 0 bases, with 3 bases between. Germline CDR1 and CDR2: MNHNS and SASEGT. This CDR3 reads CASSDGSYNSPLHF. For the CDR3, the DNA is TGTGCCAGCAGTGACGGCTCCTATAATTCACCCCTCCACTTT.

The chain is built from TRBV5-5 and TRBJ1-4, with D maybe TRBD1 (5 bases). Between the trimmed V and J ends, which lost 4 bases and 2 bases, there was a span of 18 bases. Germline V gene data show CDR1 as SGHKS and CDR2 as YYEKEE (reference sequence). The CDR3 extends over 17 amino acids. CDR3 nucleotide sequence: TGTGCCAGCAGCAGAACCGGATGGGGGTCTACTAATGAAAAACTGTTTTTT. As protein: CASSRTGWGSTNEKLFF.

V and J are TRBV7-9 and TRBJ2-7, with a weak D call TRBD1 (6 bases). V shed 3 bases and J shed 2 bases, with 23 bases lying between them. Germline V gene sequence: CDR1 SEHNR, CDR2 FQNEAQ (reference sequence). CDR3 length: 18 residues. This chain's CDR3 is CASSFYALKDSATYEQYF. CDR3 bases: TGTGCCAGCAGCTTTTATGCCCTAAAGGACAGTGCCACCTACGAGCAGTACTTC. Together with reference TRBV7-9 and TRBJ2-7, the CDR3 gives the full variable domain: DTGVSQNPRHKITKRGQNVTFRCDPISEHNRLYWYRQTLGQGPEFLTYFQNEAQLEKSRLLSDRFSAERPKGSFSTLEIQRTEQGDSAMYLCASSFYALKDSATYEQYFGPGTRLTVT.

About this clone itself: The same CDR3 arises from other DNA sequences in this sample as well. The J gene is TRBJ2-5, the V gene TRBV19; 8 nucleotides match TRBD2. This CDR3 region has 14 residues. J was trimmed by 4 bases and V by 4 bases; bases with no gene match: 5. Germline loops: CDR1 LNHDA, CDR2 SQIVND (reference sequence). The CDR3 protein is CASSTGGQLETQYF. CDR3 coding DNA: TGTGCCAGTAGTACGGGGGGGCAGTTAGAGACCCAGTACTTC.

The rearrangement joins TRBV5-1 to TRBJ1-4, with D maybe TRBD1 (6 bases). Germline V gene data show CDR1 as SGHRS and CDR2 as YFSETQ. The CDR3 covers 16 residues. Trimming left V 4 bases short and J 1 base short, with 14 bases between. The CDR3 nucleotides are TGCGCCAGCAGCGGAGGGGGTTCAATAACTAATGAAAAACTGTTTTTT. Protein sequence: CASSGGGSITNEKLFF.

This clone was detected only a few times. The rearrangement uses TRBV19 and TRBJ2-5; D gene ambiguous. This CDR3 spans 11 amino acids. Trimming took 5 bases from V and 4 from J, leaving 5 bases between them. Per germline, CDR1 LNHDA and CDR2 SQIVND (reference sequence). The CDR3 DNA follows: TGTGCCAGTAGTGTAGGAGAGACCCAGTACTTC. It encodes CASSVGETQYF.

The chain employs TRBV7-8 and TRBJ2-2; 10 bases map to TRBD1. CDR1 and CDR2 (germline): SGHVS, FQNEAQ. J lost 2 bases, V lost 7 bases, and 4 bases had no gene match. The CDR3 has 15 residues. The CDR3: CASKGTGVNTGELFF. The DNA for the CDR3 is TGTGCCAGCAAGGGGACAGGGGTCAACACCGGGGAGCTGTTTTTT.

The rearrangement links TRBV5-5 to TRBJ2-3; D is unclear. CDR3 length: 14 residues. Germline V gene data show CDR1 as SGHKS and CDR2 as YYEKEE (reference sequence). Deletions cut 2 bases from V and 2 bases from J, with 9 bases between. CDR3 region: CASSFGQNTDTQYF. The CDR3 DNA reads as TGTGCCAGCAGCTTCGGGCAGAACACAGATACGCAGTATTTT.